One and the same sample provided the 27 T cell receptor beta chains below, sequenced in a study of cytomegalovirus exposure and HLA in healthy donors. The PCR contained 60 Vbeta and 13 Jbeta primers. The assay was immunoSEQ multiplex PCR, and TCRdb's table has in-frame clones only and misses some. In the table there are 75,000 to 80,000 clones, around three quarters of which are singletons. Input material: PBMCs. The origin of the receptors is a male donor in good health and CMV-seronegative.

The chain combines TRBV14 with TRBJ2-2; D is unresolved. Germline CDR1 and CDR2: SGHDN and FVKESK. V lost 4 bases and J lost 1, with 10 bases in between. The CDR3 loop spans 15 amino acids. CDR3 coding DNA: TGTGCCAGCAGCCCTCCGGGTCTGAACACCGGGGAGCTGTTTTTT. This encodes CASSPPGLNTGELFF.

The chain is built from TRBV10-1 and TRBJ1-3; a weak D match, TRBD1 (6 bases). This CDR3 is 20 amino acids long. V lost 2 bases to trimming and J lost 1 base, with 24 bases between them. Germline V gene data show CDR1 as WNHNN and CDR2 as SYGVQD (reference sequence). Here the CDR3 reads CASSEIETGTQGYSGNTIYF. Here the CDR3 DNA reads TGCGCCAGCAGTGAGATCGAAACCGGGACACAAGGGTATTCTGGAAACACCATATATTTT.

V and J are TRBV7-2 and TRBJ2-7, with TRBD1 matching over 8 bases. Trimming at V came to 2 bases and at J to 6 bases, leaving 6 bases not matched to a gene. The CDR3 runs 14 residues. Germline V gene data show CDR1 as SGHTA and CDR2 as FQGNSA. The CDR3 DNA reads as TGTGCCAGCAGCTTAATGGTCAGGGGGCCCGAGCAGTACTTC. Translating gives CASSLMVRGPEQYF.

This sequence joins TRBV30 and TRBJ1-1; D remains ambiguous. Trimming shortened V by 0 bases and J by 1 base, and 9 bases separated the two germline ends. The CDR3 length is 14 residues. The germline gives CDR1 GTSNPN, CDR2 SVGIG (reference sequence). The chain's CDR3 is CAWSVRGRNTEAFF. CDR3 DNA sequence: TGTGCCTGGAGTGTACGAGGGAGGAACACTGAAGCTTTCTTT. Full variable domain (rest looked up from reference TRBV30 and TRBJ1-1): SQTIHQWPATLVQPVGSPLSLECTVEGTSNPNLYWYRQAAGRGLQLLFYSVGIGQISSEVPQNLSASRPQDRQFILSSKKLLLSDSGFYLCAWSVRGRNTEAFFGQGTRLTVV.

The rearrangement links TRBV29-1 to TRBJ1-5, with 9 bases lining up with TRBD1. CDR3 length: 13 residues. Germline V gives CDR1 SQVTM, CDR2 ANQGSEA. The junction had 5 bases not matched to a gene; V was cut back by 4 bases and J by 7 bases. CDR3 DNA sequence: TGCAGCGTTGCGGGACAGGGCGGACAGCCCCAGCATTTT. This encodes CSVAGQGGQPQHF.

The chain links TRBV9 to TRBJ2-3; D gene uncertain. Deletions cut 7 bases from V and 2 bases from J, with 11 bases between. Germline V gives CDR1 SGDLS, CDR2 YYNGEE. The CDR3 is 13 residues long. CDR3 in amino acids: CASSGYYTDTQYF. The CDR3 DNA is TGTGCCAGCTCTGGCTACTACACAGATACGCAGTATTTT.

Details on this clone: An end of the junction differs from the germline gene, which may be a read error. The V gene is TRBV7-9, the J gene TRBJ2-3, with 7 bases aligning to TRBD2. The CDR3 runs 18 residues. Germline V gene sequence: CDR1 SEHNR, CDR2 FQNEAQ (reference sequence). The CDR3 spells CSSSLYGGRWRGSDTQYF. CDR3 DNA sequence: TGTTCCAGCAGCTTATATGGCGGGAGATGGAGGGGCTCAGATACGCAGTATTTT. Complete variable domain (other parts from reference TRBV7-9 and TRBJ2-3): DTGVSQNPRHKITKRGQNVTFRCDPISEHNRLYWYRQTLGQGPEFLTYFQNEAQLEKSRLLSDRFSAERPKGSFSTLEIQRTEQGDSAMYLCSSSLYGGRWRGSDTQYFGPGTRLTVL.

The chain employs TRBV7-2 and TRBJ1-3; D gene uncertain. Germline V CDR1 and CDR2: SGHTA, FQGNSA. This CDR3 comprises 13 residues. The V end lost 0 bases, the J end lost 10 bases, and 10 bases lay between the germline ends. The CDR3 region has the DNA TGTGCCAGCAGCTTAGCGGACGGAGGTACCATATATTTT. Its translation is CASSLADGGTIYF.

This chain joins TRBV14 and TRBJ1-2; D is ambiguous. This CDR3 is built from 12 residues. Germline CDR1 SGHDN, CDR2 FVKESK. Trimming took 4 bases from V and 5 from J, leaving 8 bases between them. For the CDR3, the DNA is TGTGCCAGCAGCCCCGCAGCGTATGGCTACACCTTC. This codes for CASSPAAYGYTF. The variable domain in full, completed from reference TRBV14 and TRBJ1-2, reads EAGVTQFPSHSVIEKGQTVTLRCDPISGHDNLYWYRRVMGKEIKFLLHFVKESKQDESGMPNNRFLAERTGGTYSTLKVQPAELEDSGVYFCASSPAAYGYTFGSGTRLTVV.

CDR3 in DNA: TGTGCCAGCTCACCCGGGGCTAGCGAGAAGAATGAGCAGTTCTTC. It is translated as CASSPGASEKNEQFF. This rearrangement joins TRBV18 to TRBJ2-1; D is possibly TRBD2 (6 bases). CDR1 is KGHSH, CDR2 LQKENI, per germline. Trimming removed 3 bases from V and 7 bases from J, with 16 bases in between. The CDR3 consists of 15 residues.

This clone came up a few times. This sequence joins TRBV5-1 and TRBJ2-7; TRBD2 aligns across 13 bases. The germline gives CDR1 SGHRS, CDR2 YFSETQ. This CDR3 comprises 18 residues. The trim removed 3 bases at V and 3 bases at J, leaving 12 bases unmatched. The CDR3 protein is CASSSPETSGRPFYEQYF. In nucleotides, the CDR3 is TGCGCCAGCAGCTCGCCCGAGACTAGCGGGAGGCCCTTCTACGAGCAGTACTTC.

J is TRBJ2-1 and V is TRBV19; 10 positions match TRBD2. Germline loops: CDR1 LNHDA, CDR2 SQIVND (reference sequence). CDR3 length: 15 amino acids. V gave up 7 bases and J gave up 7 bases; unmatched junction bases: 10. CDR3 bases: TGTGCCAGTACCTCTTTTAGCGGGGGGAGGAATGAGCAGTTCTTC. It yields the protein CASTSFSGGRNEQFF. Full variable domain (missing parts from reference TRBV19 and TRBJ2-1): DGGITQSPKYLFRKEGQNVTLSCEQNLNHDAMYWYRQDPGQGLRLIYYSQIVNDFQKGDIAEGYSVSREKKESFPLTVTSAQKNPTAFYLCASTSFSGGRNEQFFGPGTRLTVL.

This clone was seen a few times. The rearrangement uses TRBV5-6 and TRBJ2-1; no firm D call. Germline assignment: CDR1 SGHDT and CDR2 YYEEEE. The V end lost 3 bases, the J end lost 15 bases, and 19 bases lay between the germline ends. The CDR3 has 13 residues. The CDR3 spells CASSSADFPNLFF. CDR3 in DNA: TGTGCCAGCAGCTCCGCCGACTTTCCCAACCTGTTCTTC.

The chain couples TRBV18 to TRBJ2-1, with 11 bases matching TRBD1. V trimming: 3 bases; J trimming: 5 bases; junction bases outside the gene matches: 3. The CDR3 has 15 residues. The germline gives CDR1 KGHSH, CDR2 LQKENI. The CDR3 loop is CASSPPGQGDNEQFF. CDR3 nucleotide sequence: TGTGCCAGCTCACCGCCGGGACAGGGGGACAATGAGCAGTTCTTC.

The rearrangement joins TRBV28 to TRBJ2-2; D is undetermined. Trimming removed 8 bases from V and 0 bases from J, with 7 bases in between. This CDR3 region has 13 residues. Germline loops: CDR1 MDHEN, CDR2 SYDVKM. The CDR3 region has the DNA TGTGCCAGCGGAACAGCGAACACCGGGGAGCTGTTTTTT. Translation gives CASGTANTGELFF. Using reference TRBV28 and TRBJ2-2 for the parts outside the CDR3, the full variable domain is DVKVTQSSRYLVKRTGEKVFLECVQDMDHENMFWYRQDPGLGLRLIYFSYDVKMKEKGDIPEGYSVSREKKERFSLILESASTNQTSMYLCASGTANTGELFFGEGSRLTVL.

The chain has TRBV7-8 and TRBJ2-7, with 12 bases identical to TRBD2. V dropped 5 bases and J dropped 3; count of bases not matched to a gene: 11. The CDR3 loop spans 17 amino acids. Germline CDR1 is SGHVS and CDR2 is FQNEAQ. DNA of the CDR3: TGTGCCAGCAGCCGACTAGCGGGAGTTTCGAAGGGCTACGAGCAGTACTTC. Translated, it gives CASSRLAGVSKGYEQYF.

The rearrangement joins TRBV7-9 to TRBJ2-7; 7 bases align to TRBD1. Per the germline V gene, CDR1 is SEHNR and CDR2 is FQNEAQ (reference sequence). V gave up 5 bases and J gave up 7 bases; unmatched junction bases: 14. The length of the CDR3 is 15 residues. CDR3 nucleotides: TGTGCCAGCAGCACCTACCGACAGGGTTTTGGGGAGCAGTACTTC. As protein: CASSTYRQGFGEQYF.

J is TRBJ1-3 and V is TRBV7-9; D is unresolved. Germline V CDR1 and CDR2: SEHNR, FQNEAQ (reference sequence). The V and J ends lost 5 bases and 6 bases respectively, with 14 bases between them. CDR3 size: 14 residues. CDR3 region: CASSPGTMPNTIYF. The DNA for the CDR3 is TGTGCCAGCAGCCCAGGCACCATGCCAAACACCATATATTTT.

V gene TRBV7-6 combines with J gene TRBJ2-1; the match to TRBD2 covers 10 bases. The ends lost 1 base at V and 0 bases at J; junction bases unmatched: 6. The CDR3 is made up of 18 amino acids. Germline CDR1 reads SGHVS; CDR2 reads FNYEAQ. The CDR3 DNA is TGTGCCAGCAGCTTAGGGCTAGCGGGGGACAGCTCCTACAATGAGCAGTTCTTC. This encodes CASSLGLAGDSSYNEQFF.

The chain is built from TRBV2 and TRBJ1-1; 9 nucleotides line up with TRBD1. Looked up from germline, CDR1 is SNHLY and CDR2 is FYNNEI. The length of the CDR3 is 13 residues. The J segment lost 8 bases and the V segment lost 8 bases, leaving 9 bases of the junction unmatched. Here the CDR3 DNA reads TGTGCCAGCTCCCGGGACAGGGTGGAGGAAGCTTTCTTT. Translating gives CASSRDRVEEAFF.

The J gene is TRBJ1-1, the V gene TRBV29-1, with TRBD1 as a possible D gene (5 bases). This CDR3 contains 14 residues. The V and J ends lost 2 bases and 0 bases respectively, with 10 bases between them. Per germline, CDR1 SQVTM and CDR2 ANQGSEA. This chain's CDR3 is CSVETGLLNTEAFF. CDR3 DNA sequence: TGCAGCGTTGAAACGGGACTCCTGAACACTGAAGCTTTCTTT.

The rearrangement links TRBV5-6 to TRBJ1-2; 7 bases line up with TRBD1. The CDR3 runs to 17 residues. Germline assignment: CDR1 SGHDT and CDR2 YYEEEE. V lost 4 bases and J lost 8; bases outside the gene matches: 20. The chain's CDR3 is CASSPDRAGWGSSGYTF. CDR3 nucleotides: TGTGCCAGCAGCCCCGACAGGGCTGGTTGGGGTTCCTCCGGCTACACCTTC.

V usage is TRBV6-1 and J usage is TRBJ1-5, with D unresolved. Per germline, CDR1 MNHNS and CDR2 SASEGT. The CDR3 covers 14 residues. Trimming took 3 bases from V and 0 from J, leaving 6 bases between them. CDR3 amino acids: CASSDGYSNQPQHF. In DNA form, the CDR3 reads TGTGCCAGCAGTGACGGGTATAGCAATCAGCCCCAGCATTTT.

This chain connects TRBV4-2 to TRBJ2-7; D gene unclear. From germline, CDR1 is LGHNA and CDR2 YNFKEQ. V lost 0 bases, J lost 0 bases, and 12 bases lay in between. The CDR3 is 16 amino acids. In DNA, the CDR3 is TGTGCCAGCAGCCAAGATCGACTCCTAGTCTCCTACGAGCAGTACTTC. Protein: CASSQDRLLVSYEQYF.

This clone was seen a few times. The chain has TRBV23-1 and TRBJ1-5; TRBD1 matches at 8 bases. TRBV23-1 is an open reading frame whose function is uncertain. The J segment lost 1 base and the V segment lost 5 bases, leaving 1 base of the junction unmatched. This CDR3 has 14 residues. The CDR3 spells CASSGQGSNQPQHF. In DNA, the CDR3 is TGCGCCAGCAGTGGACAGGGCAGCAATCAGCCCCAGCATTTT.

The V and J genes are TRBV28 and TRBJ1-5, with TRBD1 identical over 10 bases. Trimming took 3 bases from V and 4 from J; bases not matched to a gene: 6. This CDR3 region has 16 residues. Looked up from germline, CDR1 is MDHEN and CDR2 is SYDVKM. The CDR3 DNA sequence: TGTGCCAGCAGTTTTCTGGGACAGGGGCCGAATCAGCCCCAGCATTTT. Residues: CASSFLGQGPNQPQHF.

V is TRBV7-9 and J is TRBJ2-2, with D tentatively TRBD1 (6 bases). Trimming pared 8 bases from V and 4 bases from J, leaving 14 bases between. Germline CDR1 SEHNR, CDR2 FQNEAQ (reference sequence). This CDR3 is built from 14 residues. The chain's CDR3 is CASAILQGTGELFF. DNA for the CDR3: TGTGCCAGCGCAATACTACAGGGCACCGGGGAGCTGTTTTTT.